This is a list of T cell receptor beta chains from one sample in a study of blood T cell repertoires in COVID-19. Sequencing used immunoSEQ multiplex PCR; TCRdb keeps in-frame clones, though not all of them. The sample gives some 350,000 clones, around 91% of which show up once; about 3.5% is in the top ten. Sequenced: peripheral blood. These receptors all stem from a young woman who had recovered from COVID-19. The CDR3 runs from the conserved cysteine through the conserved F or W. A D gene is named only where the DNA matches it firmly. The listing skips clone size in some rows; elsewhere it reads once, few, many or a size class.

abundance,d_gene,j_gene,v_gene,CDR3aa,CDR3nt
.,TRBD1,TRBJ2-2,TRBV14,CASSQSRTGWTGELFF,TGTGCCAGCAGCCAAAGTCGGACAGGATGGACCGGGGAGCTGTTTTTT
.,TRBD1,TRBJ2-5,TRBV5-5,CASSWDRVATQYF,TGTGCCAGCAGCTGGGACAGGGTGGCGACCCAGTACTTC
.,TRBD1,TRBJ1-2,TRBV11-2,CASSPSQGAGYTF,TGTGCCAGCAGCCCGAGTCAGGGGGCCGGCTACACCTTC
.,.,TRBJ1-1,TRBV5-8,CASRKGGMNTEAFF,TGTGCCAGCAGGAAGGGGGGGATGAACACTGAAGCTTTCTTT
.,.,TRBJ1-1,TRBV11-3,CASSSNRENTEAFF,TGTGCCAGCAGCTCCAACAGGGAAAACACTGAAGCTTTCTTT
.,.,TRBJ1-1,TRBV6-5,CASRSDSVDQAFF,TGTGCCAGCAGGTCGGACAGCGTTGATCAAGCTTTCTTT
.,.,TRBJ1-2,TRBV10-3,CAISELKERMSYGYTF,TGTGCCATCAGTGAGTTGAAGGAGCGGATGAGCTATGGCTACACCTTC
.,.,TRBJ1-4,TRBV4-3,CASSQRRRALEGEKLFF,TGCGCCAGCAGCCAAAGGCGTAGGGCCCTAGAGGGTGAAAAACTGTTTTTT
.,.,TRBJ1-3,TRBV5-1,CASGRGSGNTIYF,TGCGCCAGCGGGAGAGGCTCTGGAAACACCATATATTTT
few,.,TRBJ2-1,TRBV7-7,CASSPARGEQFF,TGTGCCAGCAGCCCAGCTAGGGGTGAGCAGTTCTTC
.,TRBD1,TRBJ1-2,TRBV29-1,CSAWTGRDNGYTF,TGCAGCGCTTGGACAGGGCGGGACAATGGCTACACCTTC
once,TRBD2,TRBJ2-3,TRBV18,CASSLQALDPGGRADTQYF,TGTGCCAGCTCATTGCAGGCCCTCGATCCGGGAGGTCGGGCAGATACGCAGTATTTT
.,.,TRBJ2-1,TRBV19,CASSIPDTILISEQFF,TGTGCCAGTAGTATCCCCGACACCATCCTAATCAGTGAGCAGTTCTTC